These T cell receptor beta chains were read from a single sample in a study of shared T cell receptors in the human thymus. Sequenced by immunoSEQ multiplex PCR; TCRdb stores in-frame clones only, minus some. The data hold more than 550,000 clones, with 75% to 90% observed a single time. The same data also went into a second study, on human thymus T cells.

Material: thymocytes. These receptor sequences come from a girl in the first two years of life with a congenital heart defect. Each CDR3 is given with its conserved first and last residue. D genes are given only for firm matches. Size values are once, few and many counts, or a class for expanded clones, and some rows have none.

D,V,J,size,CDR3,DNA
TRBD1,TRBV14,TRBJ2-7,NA,CASSPDREQYF,TGTGCCAGCAGCCCGGACAGGGAGCAGTACTTC
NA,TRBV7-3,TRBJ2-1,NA,CASSLQSRRGGEQFF,TGTGCCAGCAGCTTACAGTCTAGGCGGGGAGGTGAGCAGTTCTTC
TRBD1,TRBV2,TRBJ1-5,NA,CASSEAGTGVGQPQHF,TGTGCCAGCAGTGAAGCAGGGACAGGGGTCGGACAGCCCCAGCATTTT
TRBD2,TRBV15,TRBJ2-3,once,CATSRDLFLAGRTDTQYF,TGTGCCACCAGCAGAGATCTCTTCCTAGCGGGGCGCACAGATACGCAGTATTTT
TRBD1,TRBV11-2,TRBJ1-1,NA,CASSLVLPGQGRWATEAFF,TGTGCCAGCAGCTTAGTCCTGCCGGGACAGGGTCGCTGGGCAACTGAAGCTTTCTTT
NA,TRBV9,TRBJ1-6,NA,CASSLPSGRGNSPLHF,TGTGCCAGCAGCCTCCCCTCGGGGAGGGGAAATTCACCCCTCCACTTT
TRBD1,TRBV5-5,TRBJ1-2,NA,CASSCTGQGRVYGYTF,TGTGCCAGCAGCTGCACTGGACAGGGCAGGGTCTATGGCTACACCTTC
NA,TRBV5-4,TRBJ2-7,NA,CASSLNTGGQNEQYF,TGTGCCAGCAGCTTGAACACGGGGGGCCAGAACGAGCAGTACTTC
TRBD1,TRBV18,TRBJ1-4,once,CASSPTGGEVPYYREKLFF,TGTGCCAGCTCCCCGACAGGGGGCGAAGTCCCATACTATAGGGAAAAACTGTTTTTT
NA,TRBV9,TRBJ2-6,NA,CASSVPGLKGSGANVLTF,TGTGCCAGCAGCGTCCCGGGACTCAAGGGCTCTGGGGCCAACGTCCTGACTTTC
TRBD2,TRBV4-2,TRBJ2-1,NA,CASSQDQQRGPGNEQFF,TGTGCCAGCAGCCAAGATCAGCAGCGGGGGCCGGGGAATGAGCAGTTCTTC
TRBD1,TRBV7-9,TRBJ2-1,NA,CASSPLDRVNEQFF,TGTGCCAGCAGCCCGTTGGACAGGGTCAATGAGCAGTTCTTC
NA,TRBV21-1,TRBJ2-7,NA,CASRAAGQGAYEQYF,TGTGCCAGCCGTGCCGCCGGGCAGGGGGCTTACGAGCAGTACTTC
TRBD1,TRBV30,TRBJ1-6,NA,CAWSAGHRGVSPLHF,TGTGCCTGGAGTGCGGGTCACAGGGGGGTCTCACCCCTCCACTTT
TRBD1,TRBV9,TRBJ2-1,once,CASSVRTGAFPNNEQFF,TGTGCCAGCAGCGTAAGGACAGGGGCCTTCCCCAACAATGAGCAGTTCTTC
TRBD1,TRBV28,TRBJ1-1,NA,CASRSPWDSLNTEAFF,TGTGCCAGCAGAAGCCCCTGGGACAGCTTGAACACTGAAGCTTTCTTT
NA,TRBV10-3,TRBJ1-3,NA,CAISEKGGQTSGNTIYF,TGTGCCATCAGTGAAAAGGGGGGGCAAACCTCTGGAAACACCATATATTTT
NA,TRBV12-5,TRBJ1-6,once,CASAPSLRENSPLHF,TGTGCTAGTGCCCCCTCGTTGAGGGAAAATTCACCCCTCCACTTT
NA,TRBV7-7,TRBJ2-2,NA,CASSSNTGFTGELFF,TGTGCCAGCAGCTCAAACACGGGATTCACCGGGGAGCTGTTTTTT
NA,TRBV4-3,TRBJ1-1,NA,CASSQDRGGTEAFF,TGCGCCAGCAGCCAAGACCGGGGGGGCACTGAAGCTTTCTTT
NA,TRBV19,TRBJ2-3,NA,CASSIFPGRGYSTDTQYF,TGTGCCAGTAGTATTTTCCCTGGTAGGGGGTATAGCACAGATACGCAGTATTTT
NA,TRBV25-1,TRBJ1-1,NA,CASSELVPGATEAFF,TGTGCCAGCAGTGAATTAGTACCGGGAGCCACTGAAGCTTTCTTT